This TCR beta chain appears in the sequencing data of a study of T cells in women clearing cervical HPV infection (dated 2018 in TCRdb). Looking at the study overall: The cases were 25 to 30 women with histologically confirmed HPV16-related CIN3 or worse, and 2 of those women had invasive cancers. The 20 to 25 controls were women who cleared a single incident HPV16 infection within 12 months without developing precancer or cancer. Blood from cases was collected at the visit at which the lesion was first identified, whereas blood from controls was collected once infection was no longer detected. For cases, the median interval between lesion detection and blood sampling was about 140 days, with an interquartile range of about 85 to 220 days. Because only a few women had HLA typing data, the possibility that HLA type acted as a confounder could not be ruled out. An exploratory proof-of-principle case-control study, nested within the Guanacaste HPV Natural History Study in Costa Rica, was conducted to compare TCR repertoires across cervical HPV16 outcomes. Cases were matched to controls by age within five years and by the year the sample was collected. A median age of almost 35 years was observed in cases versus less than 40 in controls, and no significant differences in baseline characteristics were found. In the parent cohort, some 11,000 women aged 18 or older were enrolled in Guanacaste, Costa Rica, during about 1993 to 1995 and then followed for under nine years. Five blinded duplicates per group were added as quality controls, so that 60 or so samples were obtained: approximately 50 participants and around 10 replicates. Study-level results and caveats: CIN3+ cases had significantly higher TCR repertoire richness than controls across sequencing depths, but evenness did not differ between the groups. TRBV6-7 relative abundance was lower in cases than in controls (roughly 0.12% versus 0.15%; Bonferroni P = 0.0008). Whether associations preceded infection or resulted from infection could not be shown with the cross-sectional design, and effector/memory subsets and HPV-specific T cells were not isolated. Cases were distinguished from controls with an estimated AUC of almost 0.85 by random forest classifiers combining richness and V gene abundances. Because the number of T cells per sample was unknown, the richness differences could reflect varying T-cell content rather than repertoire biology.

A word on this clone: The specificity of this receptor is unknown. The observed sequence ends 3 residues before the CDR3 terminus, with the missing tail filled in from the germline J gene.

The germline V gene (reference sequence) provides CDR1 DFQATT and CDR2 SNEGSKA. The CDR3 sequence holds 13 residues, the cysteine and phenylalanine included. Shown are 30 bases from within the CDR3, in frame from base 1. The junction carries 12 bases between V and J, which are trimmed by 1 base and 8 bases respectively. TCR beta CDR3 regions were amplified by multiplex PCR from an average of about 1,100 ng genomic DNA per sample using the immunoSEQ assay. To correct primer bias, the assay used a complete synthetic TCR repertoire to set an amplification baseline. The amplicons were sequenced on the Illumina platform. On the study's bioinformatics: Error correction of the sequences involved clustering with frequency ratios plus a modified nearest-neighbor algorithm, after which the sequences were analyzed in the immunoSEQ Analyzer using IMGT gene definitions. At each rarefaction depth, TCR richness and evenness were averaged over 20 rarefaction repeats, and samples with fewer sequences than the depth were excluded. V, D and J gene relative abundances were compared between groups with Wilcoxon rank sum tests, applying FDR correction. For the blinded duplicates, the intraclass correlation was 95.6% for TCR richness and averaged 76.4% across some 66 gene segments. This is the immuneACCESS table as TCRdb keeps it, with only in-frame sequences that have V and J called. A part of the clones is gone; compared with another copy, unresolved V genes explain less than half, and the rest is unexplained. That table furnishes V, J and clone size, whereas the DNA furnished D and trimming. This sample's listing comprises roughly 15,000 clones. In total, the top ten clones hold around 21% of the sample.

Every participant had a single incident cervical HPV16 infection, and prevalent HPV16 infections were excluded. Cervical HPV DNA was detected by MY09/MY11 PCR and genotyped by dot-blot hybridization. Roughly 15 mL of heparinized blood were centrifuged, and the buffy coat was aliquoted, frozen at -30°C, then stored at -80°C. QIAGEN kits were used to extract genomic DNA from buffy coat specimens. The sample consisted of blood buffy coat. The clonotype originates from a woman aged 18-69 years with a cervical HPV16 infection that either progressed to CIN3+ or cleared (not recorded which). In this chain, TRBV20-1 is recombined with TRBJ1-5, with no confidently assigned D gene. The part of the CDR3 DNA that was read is TGCAGTGCTAGAGCCCGTCCGGGGAAGCCC. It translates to CSARARPGKP. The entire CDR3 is CSARARPGKPQHF.